A single sample gave rise to the 24 T cell receptor beta chains below, sequenced in a study of vaccination effects on CD4 cells after COVID-19 (dated by TCRdb to between 2021 and 2024). The library was obtained by the immunoSEQ multiplex PCR assay. Sourced from immuneACCESS, this table was stored by TCRdb with only in-frame sequences that have V and J called. A share of the clones is absent; for the studies checked, an unresolved V gene accounts for under half, and the remainder has no known explanation. This sample holds just over 20,000 clones; 70% were observed only once. About 15% of the sample is in the top ten clones. Their antigens remain unidentified. The ViraFEST assay stimulated PBMC with viral peptide pools and then used TCR sequencing to identify antigen-specific CD4+ T cell clonotypes by expansion. After more than nine days of culture, CD4+ T cells were isolated with the EasySep CD4+ T cell isolation kit.

The material was CD4+ T cells from PBMCs cultured with HCoV-229E spike peptides, obtained before COVID-19 vaccination. The sample's cell subset or site label, decoded: HCoV-229E spike overlapping peptide pool stimulation. Source of these receptors: a human donor who received a COVID-19 vaccine.

This sequence joins TRBV18 and TRBJ1-6; D not resolved. Trimming cost V 4 bases and J 8 bases, with 9 bases left between them. The CDR3 extends over 13 amino acids. Per germline, CDR1 KGHSH and CDR2 LQKENI. CDR3 bases: TGTGCCAGCTCACAGGATTCTGATTCACCCCTCCACTTT. Amino acids: CASSQDSDSPLHF.

The chain links TRBV6-4 to TRBJ2-2; 7 bases are a match to TRBD2. CDR3 size: 13 residues. Looked up from germline, CDR1 is MRHNA and CDR2 is SNTAGT. Losses at the gene ends were 5 bases for V and 4 bases for J; bases not matched to a gene: 1. CDR3 loop: CASSTSATGELFF. CDR3 nucleotides: TGTGCCAGCAGTACTAGCGCCACCGGGGAGCTGTTTTTT.

V is TRBV11-2 and J is TRBJ2-7, with D perhaps TRBD2 (5 bases). Trimming took off 6 bases at V and 3 bases at J, with 12 bases between the two ends. The germline V gene encodes CDR1 SGHAT and CDR2 FQNNGV. This CDR3 has 13 amino acids. This CDR3 reads CASRADQGYEQYF. In DNA, the CDR3 is TGTGCCAGCAGAGCGGACCAAGGCTACGAGCAGTACTTC.

This chain connects TRBV2 to TRBJ1-6; D is unclear. Germline CDR1 is SNHLY and CDR2 is FYNNEI. V was clipped by 6 bases and J by 8 bases, with 17 bases between them. The CDR3 spans 15 residues. The CDR3 loop reads CASRGGSGPYSPLHF. CDR3 bases: TGTGCCAGCAGAGGAGGGTCAGGTCCCTATTCACCCCTCCACTTT.

The V and J genes are TRBV24-1 and TRBJ1-2; no definite D call. In germline, CDR1 is KGHDR, CDR2 SFDVKD. Between the trimmed V and J ends, which lost 5 bases and 3 bases, there was a span of 12 bases. CDR3 length: 14 residues. The DNA for the CDR3 is TGTGCCACCAGTGCGGGTTCTTGGGACTATGGCTACACCTTC. Its translation: CATSAGSWDYGYTF.

This chain uses TRBV5-1 with TRBJ2-3; 10 positions agree with TRBD1. Germline CDR1 and CDR2: SGHRS and YFSETQ. The ends lost 2 bases at V and 0 bases at J; junction bases unmatched: 15. The CDR3 length is 20 residues. CDR3 nucleotides: TGCGCCAGCAGCTTAACCGCAGACAGGGGGCACCACGCTAGCACAGATACGCAGTATTTT. Translating gives CASSLTADRGHHASTDTQYF.

This clone was recorded only once. The chain links TRBV11-3 to TRBJ1-1; D is unresolved. Trimming pared 1 base from V and 4 bases from J, leaving 7 bases between. Germline V CDR1 and CDR2: SGHNT, YENEEA. The CDR3 sequence is 13 residues long. This CDR3 is CASSLVPGTEAFF. The CDR3 bases are TGTGCCAGCAGCTTAGTGCCTGGCACTGAAGCTTTCTTT.

V and J are TRBV10-1 and TRBJ2-7; D remains ambiguous. Trimming pared 2 bases from V and 6 bases from J, leaving 11 bases between. Looked up from germline, CDR1 is WNHNN and CDR2 is SYGVQD (reference sequence). The CDR3 spans 13 residues. For the CDR3, the DNA is TGCGCCAGCAGTGAGGCGACTTCTATCGAGCAGTACTTC. It codes for CASSEATSIEQYF.

The chain links TRBV5-4 to TRBJ2-3, with TRBD1 matching over 8 bases. CDR1 and CDR2 from the germline V gene are SGHNT and YYREEE (reference sequence). Losses at the gene ends were 4 bases for V and 0 bases for J; bases not matched to a gene: 7. The CDR3 is 16 residues long. The CDR3 DNA follows: TGTGCCAGCAGCAAAGAGACAGGGGCTAGCACAGATACGCAGTATTTT. This translates into CASSKETGASTDTQYF. Supplemented by reference TRBV5-4 and TRBJ2-3, the full variable domain reads ETGVTQSPTHLIKTRGQQVTLRCSSQSGHNTVSWYQQALGQGPQFIFQYYREEENGRGNFPPRFSGLQFPNYSSELNVNALELDDSALYLCASSKETGASTDTQYFGPGTRLTVL.

V and J are TRBV5-8 and TRBJ1-5, with 9 bases aligning to TRBD1. This CDR3 has 15 residues. The V and J ends lost 1 base and 5 bases, in that order; junction bases with no gene match: 4. Germline loops: CDR1 SGHTS, CDR2 YDEGEE. The CDR3 nucleotides are TGTGCCAGCAGCTTGACGGGACAGGGTGATCAGCCCCAGCATTTT. It is translated as CASSLTGQGDQPQHF.

The chain combines TRBV3-1 (or the pseudogene TRBV3-2) with TRBJ1-6; D uncertain. V gave up 0 bases and J gave up 9 bases, with 6 bases separating them. CDR1 and CDR2 (germline): LGHDT, YNNKEL (reference sequence). The CDR3 spans 13 residues. In nucleotides, the CDR3 is TGTGCCAGCAGCCAAGAGGGCGGTTCACCCCTCCACTTT. Protein sequence: CASSQEGGSPLHF.

The chain combines TRBV14 with TRBJ2-2, with 10 bases identical to TRBD2. The junction had 15 bases not matched to a gene; V was cut back by 4 bases and J by 4 bases. CDR3 length: 19 amino acids. In germline, CDR1 is SGHDN, CDR2 FVKESK. CDR3 protein: CASSPSRGRLAGATGELFF. The DNA for the CDR3 is TGTGCCAGCAGCCCAAGCAGGGGGAGGCTAGCGGGAGCCACCGGGGAGCTGTTTTTT.

The chain is built from TRBV24-1 and TRBJ2-1, with 11 bases aligning to TRBD2. The trim removed 3 bases at V and 2 bases at J, leaving 2 bases unmatched. The germline CDR1 and CDR2 sequences are KGHDR and SFDVKD. The CDR3 length is 16 residues. Written as DNA, the CDR3 is TGTGCCACCAGTGATCCTAGCGGGGGGCCCTACAATGAGCAGTTCTTC. It is translated as CATSDPSGGPYNEQFF.

This clone was counted a few times. The chain is built from TRBV2 and TRBJ1-2; 7 bases align to TRBD1. The ends lost 6 bases at V and 3 bases at J; junction bases unmatched: 7. The CDR3 spans 14 residues. Germline CDR1 and CDR2: SNHLY and FYNNEI. As DNA, the CDR3 is TGTGCCAGCAGGCCCGACAGGGTTGACTATGGCTACACCTTC. This translates into CASRPDRVDYGYTF.

The J gene is TRBJ2-3, the V gene TRBV6-1; the match to TRBD2 covers 7 bases. V lost 3 bases, J lost 4 bases, and 1 base stayed unmatched. The CDR3 sequence is 13 residues long. Per the germline V gene, CDR1 is MNHNS and CDR2 is SASEGT. The CDR3 nucleotides are TGTGCCAGCAGTGAGGGGGGGGCAGATACGCAGTATTTT. The encoded protein is CASSEGGADTQYF.

Only a few counts were recorded for this clone. The chain has TRBV9 and TRBJ2-5; 11 nucleotides line up with TRBD2. With V trimmed by 1 base and J by 4 bases, 0 bases remained unmatched. Germline V gene sequence: CDR1 SGDLS, CDR2 YYNGEE. The CDR3 loop spans 14 amino acids. The CDR3 here is CASSVTSGGETQYF. CDR3 coding DNA: TGTGCCAGCAGCGTAACTAGCGGGGGAGAGACCCAGTACTTC.

This rearrangement joins TRBV7-8 to TRBJ1-3, with 7 bases identical to TRBD1. The CDR3 contains 19 residues. The germline V gene has CDR1 SGHVS and CDR2 FQNEAQ. The J segment lost 0 bases and the V segment lost 1 base, leaving 12 bases of the junction unmatched. DNA for the CDR3: TGTGCCAGCAGCTTAGACGCTACGACAGGGCCTTACTCTGGAAACACCATATATTTT. Translation: CASSLDATTGPYSGNTIYF.

The chain is built from TRBV11-2 and TRBJ2-5, with D unresolved. The CDR3 length is 14 residues. With 5 bases removed from V and 0 bases from J, the gap between germline ends came to 10 bases. Germline values: CDR1 SGHAT, CDR2 FQNNGV. CDR3 region: CASSPSAYQETQYF. The CDR3, as DNA: TGTGCCAGCAGCCCCAGCGCGTACCAAGAGACCCAGTACTTC.

This clone was detected a few times. This chain connects TRBV9 to TRBJ2-3, with 9 bases fitting TRBD2. The CDR3 spans 19 residues. Germline V gives CDR1 SGDLS, CDR2 YYNGEE. V gave up 1 base and J gave up 0 bases; unmatched junction bases: 12. CDR3 protein: CASSVMAGGPVISTDTQYF. The CDR3 region has the DNA TGTGCCAGCAGCGTAATGGCGGGGGGGCCAGTAATCAGCACAGATACGCAGTATTTT.

The chain is built from TRBV6-1 and TRBJ2-5; unclear D gene. V gave up 1 base and J gave up 5 bases, with 8 bases separating them. CDR1 and CDR2 from the germline V gene are MNHNS and SASEGT. This CDR3 contains 13 residues. Written as DNA, the CDR3 is TGTGCCAGCAGTGAAGTTCGTCGGGAGACCCAGTACTTC. Translation gives CASSEVRRETQYF.

The rearrangement links TRBV19 to TRBJ1-1; the D gene is possibly TRBD1 (5 bases). The germline gives CDR1 LNHDA, CDR2 SQIVND (reference sequence). This CDR3 is built from 15 residues. With 3 bases removed from V and 1 base from J, the gap between germline ends came to 12 bases. The CDR3 bases are TGTGCCAGTAGTATGTCCCCAGGGAGGAACACTGAAGCTTTCTTT. Residues: CASSMSPGRNTEAFF.

The gene calls are TRBV3-1 (or the pseudogene TRBV3-2) and TRBJ2-1; 9 nucleotides line up with TRBD2. The germline CDR1 and CDR2 sequences are LGHDT and YNNKEL (reference sequence). Losses at the gene ends were 1 base for V and 5 bases for J; bases not matched to a gene: 6. CDR3 size: 16 residues. CDR3 sequence reads: CASSQVGASGNNEQFF. In DNA form, the CDR3 reads TGTGCCAGCAGCCAAGTGGGGGCTAGCGGGAACAATGAGCAGTTCTTC.

This chain joins TRBV21-1 and TRBJ2-1. TRBV21-1 represents a pseudogene. The length of the CDR3 is 15 residues. In nucleotides, the CDR3 is TGTGCCAGCAGCTCCGGATGTATCTCCTACAATGAGCAGTTCTTC. Protein: CASSSGCISYNEQFF.

The chain has TRBV4-1 and TRBJ1-2; weak D call: TRBD1 (6 bases). Trimming removed 4 bases from V and 2 bases from J, with 20 bases in between. Germline-derived CDR1 and CDR2 are MGHRA and YSYEKL. CDR3 length: 17 residues. This CDR3 reads CASSPLGVMDSNYGYTF. The DNA of the CDR3 is TGCGCCAGCAGCCCCCTGGGGGTAATGGACAGCAACTATGGCTACACCTTC.